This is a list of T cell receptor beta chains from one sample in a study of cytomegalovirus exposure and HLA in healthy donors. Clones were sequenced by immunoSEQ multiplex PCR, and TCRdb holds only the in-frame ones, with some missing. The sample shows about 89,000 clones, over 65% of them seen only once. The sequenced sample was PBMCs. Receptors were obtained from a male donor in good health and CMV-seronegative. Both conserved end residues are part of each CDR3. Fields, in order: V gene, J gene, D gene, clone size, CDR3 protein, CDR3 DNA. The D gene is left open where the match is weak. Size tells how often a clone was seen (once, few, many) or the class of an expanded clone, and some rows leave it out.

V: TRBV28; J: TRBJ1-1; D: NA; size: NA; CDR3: CASSFLQGEAFF; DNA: TGTGCCAGCAGTTTCTTACAGGGAGAAGCTTTCTTT
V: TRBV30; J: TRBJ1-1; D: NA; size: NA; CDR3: CAGRDGGEAFF; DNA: TGTGCCGGCCGGGACGGGGGTGAAGCTTTCTTT
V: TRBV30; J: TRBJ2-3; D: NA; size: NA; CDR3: CAWSVRAGTDTQYF; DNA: TGTGCCTGGAGTGTACGTGCGGGCACAGATACGCAGTATTTT
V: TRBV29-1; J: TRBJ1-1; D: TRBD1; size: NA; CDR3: CSVVRQGAGEAFF; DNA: TGCAGCGTTGTAAGGCAGGGGGCCGGTGAAGCTTTCTTT
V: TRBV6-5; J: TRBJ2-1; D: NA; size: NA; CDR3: CARLTTLKKNEQFF; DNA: TGTGCCAGACTGACAACCCTAAAGAAGAATGAGCAGTTCTTC
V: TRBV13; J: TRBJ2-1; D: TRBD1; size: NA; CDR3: CASRHRGGVDNEQFF; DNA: TGTGCCAGCAGACACAGGGGTGGGGTAGACAATGAGCAGTTCTTC
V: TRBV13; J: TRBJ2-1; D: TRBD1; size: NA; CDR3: CASSSTGTASYNEQFF; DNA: TGTGCCAGCAGCTCGACCGGGACAGCCTCCTACAATGAGCAGTTCTTC
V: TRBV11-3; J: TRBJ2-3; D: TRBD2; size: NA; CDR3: CASSLGAVAGDLPDTQYF; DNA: TGTGCCAGCAGCTTAGGCGCGGTAGCGGGAGACCTCCCAGATACGCAGTATTTT
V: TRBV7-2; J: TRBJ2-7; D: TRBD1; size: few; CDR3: CASQGAGATGEQYF; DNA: TGTGCCAGCCAGGGGGCGGGCGCGACGGGTGAGCAGTACTTC
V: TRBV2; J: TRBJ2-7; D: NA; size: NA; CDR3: CASSGMDSAYEQYF; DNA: TGTGCCAGCAGCGGTATGGACAGCGCCTACGAGCAGTACTTC
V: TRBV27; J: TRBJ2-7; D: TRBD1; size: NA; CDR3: CASSFDRASYEQYF; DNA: TGTGCCAGCAGTTTCGACAGGGCCTCCTACGAGCAGTACTTC
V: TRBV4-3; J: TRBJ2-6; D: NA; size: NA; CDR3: CASKYSTGMGGANVLTF; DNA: TGCGCCAGCAAATATTCGACAGGTATGGGTGGGGCCAACGTCCTGACTTTC
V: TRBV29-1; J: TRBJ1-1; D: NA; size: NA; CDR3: CSVEVYNEAFF; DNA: TGCAGCGTTGAAGTATATAATGAAGCTTTCTTT
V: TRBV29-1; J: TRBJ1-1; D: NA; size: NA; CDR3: CSVVGGEVGAFF; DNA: TGCAGCGTTGTAGGCGGGGAGGTGGGAGCTTTCTTT
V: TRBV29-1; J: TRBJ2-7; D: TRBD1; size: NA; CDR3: CSVVGTGRTYEQYF; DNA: TGCAGCGTTGTAGGGACAGGACGTACCTACGAGCAGTACTTC
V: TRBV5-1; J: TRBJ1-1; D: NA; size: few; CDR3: CASSSGIEAFF; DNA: TGCGCCAGCAGCTCCGGTATTGAAGCTTTCTTT
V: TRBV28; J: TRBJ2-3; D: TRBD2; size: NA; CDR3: CASSNIAGSSADTQYF; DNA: TGTGCCAGCAGTAATATAGCGGGATCGAGTGCAGATACGCAGTATTTT
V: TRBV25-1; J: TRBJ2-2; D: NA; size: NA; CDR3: CASSEQGMKTGELFF; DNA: TGTGCCAGCAGTGAACAGGGAATGAAAACCGGGGAGCTGTTTTTT
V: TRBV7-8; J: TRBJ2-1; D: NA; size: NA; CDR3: CASSSGQKLHNEQFF; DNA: TGTGCCAGCAGCTCCGGACAGAAACTACACAATGAGCAGTTCTTC
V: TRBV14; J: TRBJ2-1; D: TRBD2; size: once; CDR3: CASSQDAGVGEQFF; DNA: TGTGCCAGCAGCCAAGACGCGGGAGTCGGTGAGCAGTTCTTC
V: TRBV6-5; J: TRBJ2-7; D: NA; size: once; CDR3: CASRTMRQSSYEQYF; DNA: TGTGCCAGCAGGACAATGCGACAGTCGTCCTACGAGCAGTACTTC
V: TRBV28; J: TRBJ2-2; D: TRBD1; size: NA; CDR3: CASIPPGGTGELFF; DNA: TGTGCCAGCATCCCTCCAGGGGGCACCGGGGAGCTGTTTTTT
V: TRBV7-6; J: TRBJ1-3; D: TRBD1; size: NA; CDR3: CASSPDRAGNTIYF; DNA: TGTGCCAGCAGCCCGGACAGGGCTGGAAACACCATATATTTT
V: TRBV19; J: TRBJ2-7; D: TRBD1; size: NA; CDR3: CASSIQWTGRPNRGYEQYF; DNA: TGTGCCAGTAGTATCCAGTGGACAGGAAGACCCAATAGGGGCTACGAGCAGTACTTC
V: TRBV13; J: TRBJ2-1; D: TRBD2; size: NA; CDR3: CASSFGLAGYNEQFF; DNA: TGTGCCAGCAGCTTTGGACTAGCGGGATACAATGAGCAGTTCTTC
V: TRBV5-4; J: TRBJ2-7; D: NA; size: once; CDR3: CASSLEDIRGQYF; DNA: TGTGCCAGCAGCTTGGAGGACATACGAGGGCAGTACTTC
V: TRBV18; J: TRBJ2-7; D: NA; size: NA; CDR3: CASSPASRSYEQYF; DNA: TGTGCCAGCTCACCGGCTAGTAGGTCCTACGAGCAGTACTTC
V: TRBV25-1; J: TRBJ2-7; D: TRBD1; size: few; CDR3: CASTSGTGVYEQYF; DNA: TGTGCCAGCACTTCCGGGACAGGGGTTTACGAGCAGTACTTC
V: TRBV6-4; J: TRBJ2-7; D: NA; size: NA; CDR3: CASRYRLYEQYF; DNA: TGTGCCAGCAGGTACAGGTTATACGAGCAGTACTTC
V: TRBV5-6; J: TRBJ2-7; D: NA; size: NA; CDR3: CASTLDDLEQYF; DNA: TGTGCCAGCACCTTAGATGATCTAGAGCAGTACTTC
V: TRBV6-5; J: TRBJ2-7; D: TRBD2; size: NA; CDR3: CASSDGLAVYEQYF; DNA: TGTGCCAGCAGTGACGGACTAGCGGTCTACGAGCAGTACTTC
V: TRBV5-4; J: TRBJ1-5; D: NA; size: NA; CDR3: CASSFGGNQPQHF; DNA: TGTGCCAGCAGCTTCGGAGGCAATCAGCCCCAGCATTTT
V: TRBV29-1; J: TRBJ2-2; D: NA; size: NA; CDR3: CSVSPGASGELFF; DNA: TGCAGCGTTTCCCCTGGGGCTTCCGGGGAGCTGTTTTTT
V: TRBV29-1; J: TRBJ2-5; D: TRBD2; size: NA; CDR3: CSVEGGDGPSGSPGETQYF; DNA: TGCAGCGTTGAAGGGGGTGATGGCCCTAGCGGGAGCCCTGGAGAGACCCAGTACTTC
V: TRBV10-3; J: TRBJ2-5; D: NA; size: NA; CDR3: CAISDDSKETQYF; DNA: TGTGCCATCAGTGATGACAGCAAAGAGACCCAGTACTTC
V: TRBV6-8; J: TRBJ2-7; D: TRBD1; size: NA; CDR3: CASSYTGQVREQYF; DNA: TGTGCCAGCAGTTACACCGGACAGGTTAGGGAGCAGTACTTC
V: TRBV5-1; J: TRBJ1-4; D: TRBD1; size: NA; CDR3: CASSFLSGTGSEKLFF; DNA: TGCGCCAGCAGCTTCCTCTCCGGGACAGGGAGTGAAAAACTGTTTTTT
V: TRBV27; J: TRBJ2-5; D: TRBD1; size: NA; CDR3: CASSPRTGGLKTQYF; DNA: TGTGCCAGCAGTCCCCGGACAGGGGGCTTAAAGACCCAGTACTTC
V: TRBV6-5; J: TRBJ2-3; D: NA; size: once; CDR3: CASSYSEWADTQYF; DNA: TGTGCCAGCAGTTACTCGGAGTGGGCAGATACGCAGTATTTT
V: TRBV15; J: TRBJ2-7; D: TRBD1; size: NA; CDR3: CATSRLGQGISYEQYF; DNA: TGTGCCACCAGCAGACTGGGACAGGGGATCTCCTACGAGCAGTACTTC
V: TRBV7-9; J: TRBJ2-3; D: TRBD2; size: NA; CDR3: CASSLVSGSPADTQYF; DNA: TGTGCCAGCAGCTTAGTTAGCGGGAGTCCCGCAGATACGCAGTATTTT
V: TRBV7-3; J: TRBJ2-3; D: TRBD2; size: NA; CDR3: CASSLLSGGSTDTQYF; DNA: TGTGCCAGCAGCTTACTCAGCGGGGGGAGCACAGATACGCAGTATTTT
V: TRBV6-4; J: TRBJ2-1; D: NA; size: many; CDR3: CASSVDSNNEQFF; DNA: TGTGCCAGCAGTGTGGACAGTAACAATGAGCAGTTCTTC
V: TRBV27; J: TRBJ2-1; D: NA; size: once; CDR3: CASSFGQRNYNEQFF; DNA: TGTGCCAGCAGTTTCGGACAGAGGAACTACAATGAGCAGTTCTTC
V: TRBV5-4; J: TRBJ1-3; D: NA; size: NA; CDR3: CASSLYTADTIYF; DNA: TGTGCCAGCAGCTTGTATACAGCGGACACCATATATTTT
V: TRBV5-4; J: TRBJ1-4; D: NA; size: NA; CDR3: CASSLGGGQTNEKLFF; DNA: TGTGCCAGCAGCTTGGGTGGAGGGCAGACTAATGAAAAACTGTTTTTT
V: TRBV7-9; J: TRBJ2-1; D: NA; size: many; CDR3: CASSDGDTLGEQFF; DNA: TGTGCCAGCAGCGACGGGGACACCCTGGGTGAGCAGTTCTTC
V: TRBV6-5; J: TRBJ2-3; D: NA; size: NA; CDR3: CASSYARVTDTQYF; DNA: TGTGCCAGCAGTTACGCCAGGGTCACAGATACGCAGTATTTT
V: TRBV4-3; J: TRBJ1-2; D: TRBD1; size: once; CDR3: CASSQGQTYGYTF; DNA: TGCGCCAGCAGCCAGGGACAGACATATGGCTACACCTTC
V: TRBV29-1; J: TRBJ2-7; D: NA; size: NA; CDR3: CSVEVGRNEQYF; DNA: TGCAGCGTTGAAGTGGGGCGGAACGAGCAGTACTTC
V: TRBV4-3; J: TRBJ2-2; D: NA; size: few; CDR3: CASSQGHRGLTIGELFF; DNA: TGCGCCAGCAGCCAAGGACATCGCGGGCTCACCATCGGGGAGCTGTTTTTT
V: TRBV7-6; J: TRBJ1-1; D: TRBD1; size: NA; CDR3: CASTDRGIAEAFF; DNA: TGTGCCAGCACCGACAGGGGGATCGCTGAAGCTTTCTTT
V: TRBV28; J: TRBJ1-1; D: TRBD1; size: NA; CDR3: CASSYATGVNTEAFF; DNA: TGTGCCAGCAGCTACGCGACAGGGGTGAACACTGAAGCTTTCTTT